One sample yielded the 16 T cell receptor beta chains listed below, sequenced in a study of T cell repertoires in cytomegalovirus infection. TCRdb redid the calling of the reads with MiXCR, one entry per CDR3 protein. The table has more than 250,000 distinct CDR3 sequences, approximately 14% seen once. The sequenced sample consisted of PBMCs. These receptors were obtained from a human donor in good health (CMV status not recorded). Some clones in this sample may be carry-over from other donors' samples.

V is TRBV20-1 and J is TRBJ2-7; 11 bases agree with TRBD2. The V segment lost 4 bases and the J segment 4 bases; nucleotides outside the gene matches: 6. This CDR3 has 14 residues. Germline CDR1 is DFQATT and CDR2 is SNEGSKA (reference sequence). In DNA form, the CDR3 reads TGCAGTGCTACCCGACTAGCGGGGCTTTACGAGCAGTACTTC. Its protein product is CSATRLAGLYEQYF.

This chain links TRBV29-1 with TRBJ2-5; no reliable D call. The germline CDR1 and CDR2 sequences are SQVTM and ANQGSEA. V shed 4 bases and J shed 5 bases, with 17 bases lying between them. The CDR3 has 14 amino acids. Here the CDR3 reads CSVVTLRAWETQYF. The CDR3 bases are TGCAGCGTTGTAACCCTACGGGCCTGGGAGACCCAGTACTTC.

This clonotype turned up a few times. The V call is TRBV6-6, the J call TRBJ2-5; D uncertain. Per the germline V gene, CDR1 is MNHNY and CDR2 is SVGAGI (reference sequence). The CDR3 has 14 amino acids. The V and J ends lost 6 bases and 2 bases respectively, with 13 bases between them. The CDR3 loop is CASREFQSQETQYF. The CDR3 nucleotides read TGTGCCAGCAGAGAGTTTCAGTCTCAAGAGACCCAGTACTTC.

The CDR3 DNA sequence: TGTGCCAGCTCGCGGGACAGCCACCAAGAGACCCAGTACTTC. Its translation is CASSRDSHQETQYF. The rearrangement uses TRBV18 and TRBJ2-5, with D perhaps matching TRBD1 (7 bases). V was trimmed by 6 bases and J by 0 bases, leaving 11 bases between them. Germline V gives CDR1 KGHSH, CDR2 LQKENI. CDR3 length: 14 amino acids.

This clonotype came up many times. The chain joins TRBV7-6 to TRBJ2-5; D might be TRBD1 (6 bases). The CDR3 totals 14 residues. Germline CDR1 and CDR2: SGHVS and FNYEAQ. With 4 bases removed from V and 5 bases from J, the gap between germline ends came to 14 bases. As DNA, the CDR3 is TGTGCCAGCAGCTACCCCACAGGGAGTGAGACCCAGTACTTC. Protein sequence: CASSYPTGSETQYF.

The chain carries TRBV29-1 and TRBJ2-2; a weak D match, TRBD1 (5 bases). V lost 6 bases and J lost 1, with 9 bases in between. Germline assignment: CDR1 SQVTM and CDR2 ANQGSEA. There are 13 residues in the CDR3. The DNA for the CDR3 is TGCAGCGTAGACAGAAGGAACACCGGGGAGCTGTTTTTT. Amino acid sequence: CSVDRRNTGELFF.

J is TRBJ2-5 and V is TRBV9, with D hard to call. Germline V CDR1 and CDR2: SGDLS, YYNGEE. This CDR3 comprises 15 residues. Trimming removed 3 bases from V and 5 bases from J, with 17 bases in between. CDR3 loop: CASSALDRLGETQYF. The CDR3 DNA reads as TGTGCCAGCAGCGCCCTCGACCGTTTGGGGGAGACCCAGTACTTC.

This clonotype was counted ten times or more. The V call is TRBV7-2, the J call TRBJ2-3; TRBD2 matches at 8 bases. The CDR3 length is 16 residues. V lost 1 base, J lost 8 bases, and 11 bases stayed unmatched. Per germline, CDR1 SGHTA and CDR2 FQGNSA. As DNA, the CDR3 is TGTGCCAGCAGCTTAGTTCTCGGCGGGAGGTTCGGTACGCAGTATTTT. As protein: CASSLVLGGRFGTQYF.

The V gene is TRBV6-5, the J gene TRBJ1-1; D is possibly TRBD1 (6 bases). The V gene lost 10 bases and the J gene lost 0 bases, with 12 bases spanning the gap. The CDR3 extends over 13 amino acids. The germline V gene has CDR1 MNHEY and CDR2 SVGAGI. The CDR3 loop is CATGQRLNTEAFF. CDR3 sequence (DNA): TGTGCCACAGGACAGCGACTGAACACTGAAGCTTTCTTT.

This clonotype was detected many times. V usage is TRBV4-2 and J usage is TRBJ2-7, with 11 bases lining up with TRBD2. Germline V gene lookup returns CDR1 LGHNA and CDR2 YNFKEQ. CDR3 length: 16 amino acids. The V and J ends lost 2 bases and 4 bases, in that order; junction bases with no gene match: 7. The CDR3 loop is CASSQSTSGSVYEQYF. CDR3 bases: TGTGCCAGCAGCCAATCAACTAGCGGGAGTGTATACGAGCAGTACTTC.

In this sample, this clonotype turned up a few times. This chain joins TRBV12-3 or TRBV12-4 and TRBJ2-7, with TRBD1 matching over 7 bases. Trimming cost V 7 bases and J 3 bases; bases outside gene matches: 9. The length of the CDR3 is 14 residues. CDR3 nucleotide sequence: TGTGCCAGCACCTTACAGGGGACGCTCTACGAGCAGTACTTC. It translates to CASTLQGTLYEQYF.

This rearrangement joins TRBV9 to TRBJ2-5; D remains unclear. Germline V CDR1 and CDR2: SGDLS, YYNGEE. The ends were cut back, 2 bases at V and 2 bases at J, with 22 bases in the middle. The CDR3 covers 18 residues. CDR3 in amino acids: CASSVSVFGTTVQETQYF. CDR3 in DNA: TGTGCCAGCAGCGTGTCGGTTTTCGGAACAACGGTTCAAGAGACCCAGTACTTC. Together with reference TRBV9 and TRBJ2-5, the CDR3 gives the full variable domain: DSGVTQTPKHLITATGQRVTLRCSPRSGDLSVYWYQQSLDQGLQFLIQYYNGEERAKGNILERFSAQQFPDLHSELNLSSLELGDSALYFCASSVSVFGTTVQETQYFGPGTRLLVL.

This clonotype was observed at least ten times. This chain links TRBV7-2 with TRBJ2-3; TRBD2 is a possible D gene (5 bases). The CDR3 consists of 17 residues. V was cut by 6 bases and J by 1 base, with 20 bases left in between. Germline values: CDR1 SGHTA, CDR2 FQGNSA. Written as DNA, the CDR3 is TGTGCCAGCAGTCGTAGAAATGGAGGATCGGGCACAGATACGCAGTATTTT. It codes for CASSRRNGGSGTDTQYF. Using reference TRBV7-2 and TRBJ2-3 for the parts outside the CDR3, the full variable domain is GAGVSQSPSNKVTEKGKDVELRCDPISGHTALYWYRQSLGQGLEFLIYFQGNSAPDKSGLPSDRFSAERTGGSVSTLTIQRTQQEDSAVYLCASSRRNGGSGTDTQYFGPGTRLTVL.

The DNA for the CDR3 is TGCAGTGCCTCATCCGGGACACTGAACACTGAAGCTTTCTTT. Translated: CSASSGTLNTEAFF. The V and J genes are TRBV20-1 and TRBJ1-1, with D possibly matching TRBD1 (6 bases). CDR1 is DFQATT and CDR2 is SNEGSKA in the germline V gene (reference sequence). This CDR3 spans 14 amino acids. The germline V and J ends were trimmed by 6 bases and 0 bases, with 14 bases remaining between them.

In its sample, this clonotype was seen many times. V gene TRBV7-8 combines with J gene TRBJ2-7; 7 bases agree with TRBD1. The CDR3 sequence is 16 residues long. Germline CDR1 SGHVS, CDR2 FQNEAQ. The J segment lost 3 bases and the V segment lost 1 base, leaving 9 bases of the junction unmatched. The CDR3 loop is CASSLEAPGGLYEQYF. DNA for the CDR3: TGTGCCAGCAGCTTAGAGGCGCCAGGGGGTCTCTACGAGCAGTACTTC.

This clonotype was seen repeatedly, ten times or more. The V call is TRBV5-5, the J call TRBJ2-3; D might be TRBD1 (6 bases). Germline V lookup: CDR1 SGHKS, CDR2 YYEKEE (reference sequence). V was shortened by 0 bases and J by 0 bases, with 11 bases between the two germline ends. This CDR3 is 16 amino acids long. The CDR3 sequence is CASSLVPDRSTDTQYF. The CDR3 DNA sequence: TGTGCCAGCAGCTTGGTTCCGGACAGAAGCACAGATACGCAGTATTTT.